This TCR beta chain was recorded in a study of T-cell memory formation after mild COVID-19. Study-level background: In these data, TCR clusters were largely donor specific.

Findings and limits, study-wide: Among CD4+ contracting clones, most were CM and EM, and CD8+ ones EMRA.

TCRdb reprocessed the 5' RACE reads via MiXCR and lists one record per CDR3 protein. Among approximately 250,000 distinct CDR3 sequences listed, roughly 17% were seen once. For this clonotype: Its antigen remains unidentified.

The clonotype was recovered from a man between 18 and 29 years old who had mild COVID-19 (a few samples of this study predate the infection). Cell type and time point are not known. The specimen was PBMCs or a T cell subset sorted from them (not recorded which).

The CDR3 sequence: CASSLRLRDTEAFF. For the CDR3, the DNA is TGTGCCAGCAGCTTGAGGTTGAGGGATACTGAAGCTTTCTTT. The chain couples TRBV5-6 to TRBJ1-1; no clear D gene. With 1 base removed from V and 5 bases from J, the gap between germline ends came to 12 bases. This CDR3 comprises 14 residues. CDR1 SGHDT and CDR2 YYEEEE come from the germline V gene.